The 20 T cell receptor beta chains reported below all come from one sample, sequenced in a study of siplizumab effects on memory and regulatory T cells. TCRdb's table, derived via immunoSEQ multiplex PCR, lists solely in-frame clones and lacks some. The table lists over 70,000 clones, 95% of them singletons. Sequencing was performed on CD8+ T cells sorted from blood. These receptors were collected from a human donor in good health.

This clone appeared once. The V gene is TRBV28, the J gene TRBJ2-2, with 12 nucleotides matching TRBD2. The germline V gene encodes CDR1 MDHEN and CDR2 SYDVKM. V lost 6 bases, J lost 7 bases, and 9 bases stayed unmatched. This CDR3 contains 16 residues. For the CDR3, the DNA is TGTGCCAGCAGGCCTACTAGCGGGAGGTTTAGCGGGGAGCTGTTTTTT. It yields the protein CASRPTSGRFSGELFF.

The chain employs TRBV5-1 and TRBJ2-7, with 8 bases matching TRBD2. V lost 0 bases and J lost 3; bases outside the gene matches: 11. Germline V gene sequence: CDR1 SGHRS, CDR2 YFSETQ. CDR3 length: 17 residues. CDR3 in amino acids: CASSLVRASGLLYEQYF. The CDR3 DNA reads TGCGCCAGCAGCTTGGTGAGGGCTAGCGGGCTTCTCTACGAGCAGTACTTC.

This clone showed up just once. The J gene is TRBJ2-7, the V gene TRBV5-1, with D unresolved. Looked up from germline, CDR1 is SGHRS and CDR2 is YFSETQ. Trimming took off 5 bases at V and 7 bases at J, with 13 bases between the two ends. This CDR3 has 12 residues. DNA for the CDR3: TGCGCCAGCAGTCTAAACGAAGCGGAGCAGTACTTC. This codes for CASSLNEAEQYF. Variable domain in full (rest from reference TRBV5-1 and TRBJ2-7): KAGVTQTPRYLIKTRGQQVTLSCSPISGHRSVSWYQQTPGQGLQFLFEYFSETQRNKGNFPGRFSGRQFSNSRSEMNVSTLELGDSALYLCASSLNEAEQYFGPGTRLTVT.

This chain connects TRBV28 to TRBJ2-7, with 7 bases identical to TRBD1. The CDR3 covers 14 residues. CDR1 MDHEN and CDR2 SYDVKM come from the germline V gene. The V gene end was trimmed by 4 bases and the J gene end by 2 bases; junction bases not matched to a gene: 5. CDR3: CASSSNGQAYEQYF. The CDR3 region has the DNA TGTGCCAGCAGTTCAAACGGACAGGCCTACGAGCAGTACTTC.

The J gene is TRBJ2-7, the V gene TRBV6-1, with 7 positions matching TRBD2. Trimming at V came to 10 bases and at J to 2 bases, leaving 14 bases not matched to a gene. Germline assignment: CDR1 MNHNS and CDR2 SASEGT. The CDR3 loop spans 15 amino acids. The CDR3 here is CAICNPREAPYEQYF. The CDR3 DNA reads TGTGCCATCTGTAATCCCCGGGAGGCGCCCTACGAGCAGTACTTC.

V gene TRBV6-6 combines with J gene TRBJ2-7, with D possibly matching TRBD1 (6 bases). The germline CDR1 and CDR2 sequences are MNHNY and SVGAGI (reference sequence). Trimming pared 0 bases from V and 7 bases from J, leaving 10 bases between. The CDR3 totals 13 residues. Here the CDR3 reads CASSYSGTTEQYF. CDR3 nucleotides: TGTGCCAGCAGTTACTCGGGGACAACTGAGCAGTACTTC.

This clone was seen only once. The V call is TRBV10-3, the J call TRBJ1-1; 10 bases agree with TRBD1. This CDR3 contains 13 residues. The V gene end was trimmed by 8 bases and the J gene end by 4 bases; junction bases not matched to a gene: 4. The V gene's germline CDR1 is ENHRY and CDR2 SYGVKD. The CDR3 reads CAIGDRGGTEAFF. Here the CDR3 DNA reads TGTGCCATCGGGGACAGGGGCGGCACTGAAGCTTTCTTT.

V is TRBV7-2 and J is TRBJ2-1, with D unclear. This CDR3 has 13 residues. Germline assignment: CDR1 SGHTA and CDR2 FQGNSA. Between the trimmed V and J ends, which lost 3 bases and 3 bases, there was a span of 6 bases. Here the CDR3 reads CASSFFLYNEQFF. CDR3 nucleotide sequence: TGTGCCAGCAGCTTCTTCCTCTACAATGAGCAGTTCTTC.

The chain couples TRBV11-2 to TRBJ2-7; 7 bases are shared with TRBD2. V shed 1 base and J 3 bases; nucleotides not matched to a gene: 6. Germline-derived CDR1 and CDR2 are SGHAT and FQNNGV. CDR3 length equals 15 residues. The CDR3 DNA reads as TGTGCCAGCAGCTTAGGGGGGGGAGGCTTCTACGAGCAGTACTTC. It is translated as CASSLGGGGFYEQYF.

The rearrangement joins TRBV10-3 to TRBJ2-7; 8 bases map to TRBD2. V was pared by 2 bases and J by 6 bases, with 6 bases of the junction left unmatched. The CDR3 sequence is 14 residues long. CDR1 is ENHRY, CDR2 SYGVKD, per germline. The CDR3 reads CAISEGAGVGEQYF. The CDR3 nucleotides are TGTGCCATCAGTGAGGGAGCGGGAGTAGGCGAGCAGTACTTC.

DNA of the CDR3: TGCAGCGTCAGAACAAACCCCTACGAGCAGTACTTC. This encodes CSVRTNPYEQYF. This chain uses TRBV29-1 with TRBJ2-7; D is uncertain. Germline assignment: CDR1 SQVTM and CDR2 ANQGSEA. The CDR3 has 12 residues. V dropped 6 bases and J dropped 2 bases, with 11 bases sitting between them.

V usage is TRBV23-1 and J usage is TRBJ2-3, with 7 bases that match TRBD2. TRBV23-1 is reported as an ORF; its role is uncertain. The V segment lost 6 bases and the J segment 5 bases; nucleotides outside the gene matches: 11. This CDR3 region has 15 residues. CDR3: CASSLRTRFRDTQYF. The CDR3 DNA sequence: TGCGCCAGCAGCTTGAGGACTAGATTCAGAGATACGCAGTATTTT.

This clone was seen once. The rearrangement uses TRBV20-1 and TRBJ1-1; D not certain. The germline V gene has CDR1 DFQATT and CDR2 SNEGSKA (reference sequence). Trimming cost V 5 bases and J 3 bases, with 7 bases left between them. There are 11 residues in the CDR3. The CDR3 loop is CSAFGDTEAFF. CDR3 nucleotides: TGCAGTGCTTTTGGGGACACTGAAGCTTTCTTT.

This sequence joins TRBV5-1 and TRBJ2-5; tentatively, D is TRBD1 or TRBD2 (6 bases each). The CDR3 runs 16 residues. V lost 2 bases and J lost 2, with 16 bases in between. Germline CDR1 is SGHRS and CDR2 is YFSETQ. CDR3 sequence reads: CASSLQQGLEQETQYF. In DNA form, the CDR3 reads TGCGCCAGCAGCTTACAACAGGGACTGGAGCAAGAGACCCAGTACTTC.

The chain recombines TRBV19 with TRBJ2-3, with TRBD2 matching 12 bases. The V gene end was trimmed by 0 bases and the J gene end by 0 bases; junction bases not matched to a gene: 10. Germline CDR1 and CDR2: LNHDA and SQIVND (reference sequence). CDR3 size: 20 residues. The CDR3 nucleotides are TGTGCCAGTAGTATAGATCGGGGACTAGCGGGTGGTGCTAGCACAGATACGCAGTATTTT. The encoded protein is CASSIDRGLAGGASTDTQYF. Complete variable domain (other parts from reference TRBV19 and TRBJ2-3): DGGITQSPKYLFRKEGQNVTLSCEQNLNHDAMYWYRQDPGQGLRLIYYSQIVNDFQKGDIAEGYSVSREKKESFPLTVTSAQKNPTAFYLCASSIDRGLAGGASTDTQYFGPGTRLTVL.

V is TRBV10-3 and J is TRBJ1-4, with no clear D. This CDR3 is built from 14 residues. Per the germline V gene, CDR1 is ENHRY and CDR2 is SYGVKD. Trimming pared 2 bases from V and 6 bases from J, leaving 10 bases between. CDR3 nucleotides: TGTGCCATCAGTGAGAGGTGGGAGCATGAAAAACTGTTTTTT. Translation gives CAISERWEHEKLFF.

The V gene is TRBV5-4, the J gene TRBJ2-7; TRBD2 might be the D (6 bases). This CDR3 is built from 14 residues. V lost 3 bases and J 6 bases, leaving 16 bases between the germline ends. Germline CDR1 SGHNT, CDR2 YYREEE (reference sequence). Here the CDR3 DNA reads TGTGCCAGCAGCTCGGAGGGTAGAATTTCCGAGCAGTACTTC. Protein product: CASSSEGRISEQYF.

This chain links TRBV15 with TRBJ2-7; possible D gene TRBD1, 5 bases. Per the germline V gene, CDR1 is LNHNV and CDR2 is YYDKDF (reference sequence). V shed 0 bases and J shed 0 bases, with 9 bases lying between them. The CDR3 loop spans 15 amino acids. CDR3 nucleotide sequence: TGTGCCACCAGCAGAGATCCGGACACCTCCTACGAGCAGTACTTC. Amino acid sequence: CATSRDPDTSYEQYF.

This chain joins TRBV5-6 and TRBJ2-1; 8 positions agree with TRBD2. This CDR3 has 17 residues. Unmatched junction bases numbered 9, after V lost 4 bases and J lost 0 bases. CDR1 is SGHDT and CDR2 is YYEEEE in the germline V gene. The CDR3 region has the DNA TGTGCCAGCAGCCCCTTAGCGGGGCTAAGCTCCTACAATGAGCAGTTCTTC. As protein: CASSPLAGLSSYNEQFF. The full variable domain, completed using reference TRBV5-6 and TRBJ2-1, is DAGVTQSPTHLIKTRGQQVTLRCSPKSGHDTVSWYQQALGQGPQFIFQYYEEEERQRGNFPDRFSGHQFPNYSSELNVNALLLGDSALYLCASSPLAGLSSYNEQFFGPGTRLTVL.

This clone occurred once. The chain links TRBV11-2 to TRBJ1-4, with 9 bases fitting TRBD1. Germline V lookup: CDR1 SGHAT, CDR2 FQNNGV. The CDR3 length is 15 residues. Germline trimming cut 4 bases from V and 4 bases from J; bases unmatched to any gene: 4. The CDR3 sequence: CASSSRTGVNEKLFF. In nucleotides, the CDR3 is TGTGCCAGCAGCTCAAGGACAGGGGTTAATGAAAAACTGTTTTTT.